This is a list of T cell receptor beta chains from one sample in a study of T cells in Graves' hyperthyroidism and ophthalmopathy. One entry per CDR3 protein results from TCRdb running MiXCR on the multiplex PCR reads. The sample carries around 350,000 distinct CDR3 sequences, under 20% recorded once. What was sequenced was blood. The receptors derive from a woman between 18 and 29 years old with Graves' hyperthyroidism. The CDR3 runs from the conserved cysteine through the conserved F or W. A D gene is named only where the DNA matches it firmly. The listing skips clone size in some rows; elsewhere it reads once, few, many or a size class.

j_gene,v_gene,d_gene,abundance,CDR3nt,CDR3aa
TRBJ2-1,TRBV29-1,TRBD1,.,TGCAGCGTGGAACCAGGGACAGGGGCTCCGAATGAGCAGTTCTTC,CSVEPGTGAPNEQFF
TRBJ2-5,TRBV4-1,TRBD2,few,TGCGCCAGCAGCCAAAAACTGAGCGGGGCAGCCATAGATACCCAGTACTTC,CASSQKLSGAAIDTQYF
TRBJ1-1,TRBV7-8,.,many,TGTGCCAGCAGCGGGGGTTACAAGGGGCTCACTGAAGCTTCCTTT,CASSGGYKGLTEASF
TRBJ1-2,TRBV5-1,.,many,TGCGCCAGCAGCCCGGACCGGGATCGCTACACCTTC,CASSPDRDRYTF
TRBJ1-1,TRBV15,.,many,TGTGCCACCAGCGGGGACGAATCGGACACTGAAGCTTTCTTT,CATSGDESDTEAFF
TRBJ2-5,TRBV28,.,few,TGTGCCAGCAGTTATTCCCTCAGGGTAGGCGAGACCCAGTACTTC,CASSYSLRVGETQYF
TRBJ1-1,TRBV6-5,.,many,TGTGCCAGCAGTTACTCGAACTCCATGAACACTGAAGCTTTCTTT,CASSYSNSMNTEAFF
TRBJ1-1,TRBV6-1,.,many,TGTGCCAGCAGCCAGGGGTACTCGGGGACTGAAGCTTTCTTT,CASSQGYSGTEAFF
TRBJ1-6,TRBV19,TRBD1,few,TGTGCCAGTAGTGCTTTCGGGACAGGGGGAAGTTCACCCCTCCACTTT,CASSAFGTGGSSPLHF
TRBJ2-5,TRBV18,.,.,TGTGCCAGCTCACCACCGCTAGAGACCCAGTACTTC,CASSPPLETQYF
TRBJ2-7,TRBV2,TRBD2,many,TGTGCCAGCAGTTCGACTAGCGGCTTAACCTACGAGCAGTACTTC,CASSSTSGLTYEQYF
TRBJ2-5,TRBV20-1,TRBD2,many,TGCAGTGCTAGATCCACGGGGGGGACCCAGTACTTC,CSARSTGGTQYF
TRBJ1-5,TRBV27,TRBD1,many,TGTGCCAGCAGTTTAATCGGGACAGGGGCCAATCAGCCCCAGCATTTT,CASSLIGTGANQPQHF
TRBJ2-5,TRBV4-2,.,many,TGTGCCAGCAGCCAAGGGACCTCAAAAGAGACCCAGTACTTC,CASSQGTSKETQYF
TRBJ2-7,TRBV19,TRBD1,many,TGTGCCACCGGGGACAGGGTAATTAGCGAGCAGTACTTC,CATGDRVISEQYF
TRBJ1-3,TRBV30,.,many,TGTGCCTGGAGTGGGGGACGGAACTCTGGAAACACCATATATTTT,CAWSGGRNSGNTIYF
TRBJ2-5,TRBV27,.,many,TGTGCCAGCAGTTTCTACAGGGAAGAGACCCAGTACTTC,CASSFYREETQYF
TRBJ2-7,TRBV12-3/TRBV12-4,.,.,TGTGCCAGCAGTTTATCTCGGGGGGCGGGGGAGCAGTACTTC,CASSLSRGAGEQYF
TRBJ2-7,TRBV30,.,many,TGTGCCTGGAGTGTCTTCGGGGCCTACGAGCAGTACTTC,CAWSVFGAYEQYF
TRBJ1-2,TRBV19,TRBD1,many,TGTGCCAGTCTGGACAGGGCAGCTAACTATGGCTACACCTTC,CASLDRAANYGYTF
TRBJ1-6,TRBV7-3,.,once,TGTGCCAGCAGCGTGGGGAATAATTCACCCCTCCACTTT,CASSVGNNSPLHF
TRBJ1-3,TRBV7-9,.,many,TGTGCCAGCAGCCCGACGAGCTCTGGAAACACCATATATTTT,CASSPTSSGNTIYF
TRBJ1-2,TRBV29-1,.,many,TGCAGCGTTGAGGGAATGCGCTACACCTTC,CSVEGMRYTF
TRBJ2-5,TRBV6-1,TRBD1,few,TGTGCCAGCTTCGACAGGGGAGGTGGGCAAGAGACCCAGTACTTC,CASFDRGGGQETQYF
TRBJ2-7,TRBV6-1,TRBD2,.,TGTGCCAGCAGTGGAATCCTGGGACTAGTTTCCTACGAGCAGTACTTC,CASSGILGLVSYEQYF
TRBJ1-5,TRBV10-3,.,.,TGTGCCATCAGTGAAAGCGATCAGCCCCAGCATTTT,CAISESDQPQHF
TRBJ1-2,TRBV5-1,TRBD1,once,TGCGCCAGCAGCCGGACAGGGACCGATGGCTACACCTTC,CASSRTGTDGYTF
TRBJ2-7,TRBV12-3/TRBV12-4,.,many,TGTGCCAGCAGCTCGGGGGTTAAGAGCTACGAGCAGTACTTC,CASSSGVKSYEQYF
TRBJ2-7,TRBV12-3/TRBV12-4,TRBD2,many,TGTGCCAGCAGGCGGGGACTAGCGGAAGCGTACTTC,CASRRGLAEAYF
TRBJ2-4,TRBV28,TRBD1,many,TGTGCCAGCAAAACAGGGGGTTCAAAAAACATTCAGTACTTC,CASKTGGSKNIQYF
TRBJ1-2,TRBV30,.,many,TGTGCCTGGAGTGACGCAGGGGAAATTAGTGGCTACACCTTC,CAWSDAGEISGYTF
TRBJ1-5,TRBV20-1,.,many,TGCAGTGCTGGATCAGGGAGGGAGAACAATCAGCCCCAGCATTTT,CSAGSGRENNQPQHF
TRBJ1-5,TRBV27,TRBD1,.,TGTGCCAGCAGTTTACATAGGGGGCGCAATCAGCCCCAGCATTTT,CASSLHRGRNQPQHF
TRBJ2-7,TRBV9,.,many,TGTGCCAGCAGCGTAACACCCGACTACGAGCAGTACTTC,CASSVTPDYEQYF
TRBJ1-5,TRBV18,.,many,TGTGCCAGCTCACCAGAACAGGGTCGGGGGCAGCCCCAGCATTTT,CASSPEQGRGQPQHF
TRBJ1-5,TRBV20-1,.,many,TGCAGTGCCGTACGACCCGCGGCAGCCTTGTATAGCAATCAGCCCCAGCATTTT,CSAVRPAAALYSNQPQHF
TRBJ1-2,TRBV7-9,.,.,TGTGCCAGCAGCTTATCGGAGCGCGGCTACACCTTC,CASSLSERGYTF
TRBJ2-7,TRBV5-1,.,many,TGCGCCAGCAGCTTGGGTAGTAGCGAGGTCAACTACGAGCAGTACTTC,CASSLGSSEVNYEQYF
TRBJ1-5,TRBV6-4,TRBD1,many,TGTGCCAGCAGTGACCGGGGACAGTCTACCGGGCAGCCCCAGCATTTT,CASSDRGQSTGQPQHF
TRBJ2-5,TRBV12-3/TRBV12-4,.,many,TGTGCCAGCAGTTTAGGGGGAATTTACCAAGAGACCCAGTACTTC,CASSLGGIYQETQYF
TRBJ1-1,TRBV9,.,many,TGTGCCAGCAGCGGTTCGCAAATACAGGGATCCACTGAAGCTTTCTTT,CASSGSQIQGSTEAFF